The source of this T cell receptor beta chain is a study of T cell responses to AZD1222 COVID-19 vaccine. The count of this clone is one. Its antigen remains unidentified. Germline-derived CDR1 and CDR2 are SEHNR and FQNEAQ (reference sequence). The CDR3 length is 14 residues. Trimming took off 1 base at V and 4 bases at J, with 10 bases between the two ends. TCRdb's table, derived via immunoSEQ multiplex PCR, lists solely in-frame clones and lacks some. The sample consists of 150,000 to 200,000 clones, over 80% of them appearing once. Study-level points and caveats: Two doses of AZD1222 preceded a rise in Spike-specific TCR breadth and depth. Donors were largely white British and mainly female; clonal diversity was possibly underestimated.

The chain carries TRBV7-9 and TRBJ2-5; possibly TRBD1 or TRBD2 for D (5 bases each). The TCR was taken from an adult in good health. The specimen comprised peripheral blood, sampled on day 0 of AZD1222 vaccination. The CDR3 here is CASSLDGDRETQYF. DNA of the CDR3: TGTGCCAGCAGCTTAGATGGGGACCGAGAGACCCAGTACTTC.